This is a list of T cell receptor beta chains from one sample in a study of vaccination and CD4 T cells after COVID-19. TCRdb redid the calling of the PCR reads with MiXCR, one entry per CDR3 protein. Here the sample spans 25,000 to 30,000 distinct CDR3 sequences, about 66% being singletons. No cognate antigen is known for these TCRs. The sequencing here drew on CD4+ T cells from blood, cultured in vitro, taken after SARS-CoV-2 vaccination. The origin of the receptors is a human donor who received a COVID-19 vaccine. Each CDR3 is given with its conserved first and last residue. The D gene is left open where the match is weak. The size of a clone is reported for some rows only, either as once, few or many, or as a class for expanded clones.

clone_size j_call d_call v_call cdr3_aa cdr3_nt
- TRBJ2-1 TRBD1 TRBV24-1 CATSDYRGRDEQFF TGTGCCACCAGTGATTACAGGGGGCGCGATGAGCAGTTCTTC
- TRBJ1-6 - TRBV27 CASRGSYSSPLHF TGTGCCAGCAGAGGCTCCTATAGTTCACCCCTCCACTTT
- TRBJ1-1 - TRBV7-8 CASSRGTNTEAFF TGTGCCAGCAGCCGCGGGACAAACACTGAAGCTTTCTTT
few TRBJ1-5 - TRBV30 CAWSVAGVTQPQHF TGTGCCTGGAGTGTGGCAGGGGTGACTCAGCCCCAGCATTTT
- TRBJ2-6 - TRBV19 CASSISPDSGANVLTF TGTGCCAGTAGTATATCACCGGACTCTGGGGCCAACGTCCTGACTTTC
- TRBJ2-7 TRBD2 TRBV7-2 CASSSQFSGGAYEQYF TGTGCCAGCAGCTCCCAATTCAGCGGGGGGGCCTACGAGCAGTACTTC
few TRBJ2-3 - TRBV28 CASNGGVTDTQYF TGTGCCAGCAATGGCGGGGTCACAGATACGCAGTATTTT
few TRBJ1-2 - TRBV2 CASSQDRGRSNYGYTF TGTGCCAGCAGCCAAGATAGGGGGAGGTCTAACTATGGCTACACCTTC
- TRBJ2-1 - TRBV4-2 CASSQAGRYNEQFF TGTGCCAGCAGCCAAGCGGGACGCTACAATGAGCAGTTCTTC
- TRBJ1-3 TRBD1 TRBV9 CASSPRTGDDTIYF TGTGCCAGCAGCCCCCGGACAGGGGATGACACCATATATTTT
few TRBJ1-1 - TRBV5-1 CASSFSLMNTEAFF TGCGCCAGCAGCTTCTCCCTCATGAACACTGAAGCTTTCTTT
- TRBJ2-2 - TRBV11-3 CASSPRDGNTGELFF TGTGCCAGCAGCCCGCGGGACGGTAACACCGGGGAGCTGTTTTTC
- TRBJ2-5 - TRBV5-7 CASSLYRVQETQYF TGTGCCAGCAGCTTATACAGGGTTCAAGAGACCCAGTACTTC
- TRBJ2-7 - TRBV5-1 CASSLSPGSSGEQYF TGCGCCAGCAGCCTGAGTCCAGGGTCCAGTGGCGAGCAGTACTTC
- TRBJ1-2 - TRBV20-1 CSARDSYGYTF TGCAGTGCTAGGGACAGTTATGGCTACACCTTC
once TRBJ1-2 - TRBV5-4 CASSLGAGLGNYGYTF TGTGCCAGCAGCTTGGGGGCAGGGCTGGGTAACTATGGCTACACCTTC
- TRBJ1-5 TRBD1 TRBV6-1 CASRAGGFGNQPQHF TGTGCCAGCAGGGCAGGGGGCTTTGGCAATCAGCCCCAGCATTTT
- TRBJ1-2 - TRBV30 CAWMGDTLNYGYTF TGTGCCTGGATGGGTGACACCCTAAACTATGGCTACACCTTC
- TRBJ1-1 TRBD1 TRBV7-2 CASSLGPGGTEAFF TGTGCCAGCAGCTTAGGGCCAGGGGGCACTGAAGCTTTCTTT
once TRBJ1-2 TRBD1 TRBV6-1 CASSSPTGSYTF TGTGCCAGCAGCTCCCCGACAGGGAGCTACACCTTC
- TRBJ1-6 TRBD1 TRBV19 CASSIKGQAYNSPLHF TGTGCCAGTAGTATAAAAGGACAGGCCTATAATTCACCCCTCCACTTT
- TRBJ1-5 - TRBV12-3/TRBV12-4 CASSLAIRGNQPQHF TGTGCCAGCAGTTTAGCGATCCGGGGCAATCAGCCCCAGCATTTT
- TRBJ1-2 - TRBV20-1 CSARAGENYGYTF TGCAGTGCTAGAGCAGGGGAGAACTATGGCTACACCTTC
- TRBJ2-3 - TRBV20-1 CSPEKGDTQYF TGCAGTCCCGAGAAGGGAGATACGCAGTATTTT
- TRBJ1-2 - TRBV6-1 CASRVIGGSGYTF TGTGCCAGCAGAGTTATCGGGGGTTCGGGCTACACCTTC
- TRBJ2-3 TRBD2 TRBV6-5 CASSYSLAGEAGGLDTQYF TGTGCCAGCAGTTACAGTTTGGCGGGGGAAGCGGGGGGCCTGGATACGCAGTATTTT
- TRBJ1-2 - TRBV10-3 CAISEGLGGADGYTF TGTGCCATCAGTGAAGGGCTGGGAGGGGCGGATGGCTACACCTTC
- TRBJ1-4 TRBD1 TRBV7-9 CASSPGTGKMGKLFF TGTGCCAGCAGTCCCGGGACAGGGAAAATGGGAAAACTGTTTTTT
- TRBJ2-3 - TRBV5-1 CASSKPDSAGTDTQYF TGCGCCAGCAGCAAACCCGACTCAGCCGGCACAGATACGCAGTATTTT
- TRBJ2-7 TRBD1 TRBV28 CASSFQGAIYEQYF TGTGCCAGCAGTTTTCAGGGGGCTATTTACGAGCAGTACTTC
once TRBJ1-2 TRBD1 TRBV11-1 CASSPRTGPGYTF TGTGCCAGCAGCCCGCGGACAGGGCCTGGCTACACCTTC
- TRBJ2-5 - TRBV5-4 CASSLPLETQYF TGTGCCAGCAGCTTACCCCTGGAGACCCAGTACTTC
few TRBJ2-3 TRBD2 TRBV20-1 CSATAWRTSGGSSTDTQYF TGCAGTGCTACAGCTTGGAGGACTAGCGGGGGTTCCAGCACAGATACGCAGTATTTT
- TRBJ2-1 - TRBV11-2 CASSQGRLNEQFF TGTGCCAGCAGCCAAGGACGTTTGAATGAGCAGTTCTTC
- TRBJ2-7 TRBD1 TRBV5-1 CASSLVQGASGEQYF TGCGCCAGCAGCTTGGTACAGGGGGCGTCTGGCGAGCAGTACTTC
once TRBJ1-2 - TRBV19 CASSSRKGYGYTF TGTGCCAGTAGTTCCAGGAAGGGGTATGGCTACACCTTC
once TRBJ1-6 - TRBV30 CAWSVQSSYNSPLHF TGTGCCTGGAGCGTACAAAGCTCCTATAATTCACCCCTCCACTTT
- TRBJ2-4 - TRBV6-1 CASATDKNIQYF TGTGCCAGCGCAACGGACAAAAACATTCAGTACTTC
- TRBJ1-1 - TRBV2 CASISRNTEAFF TGTGCCAGCATAAGCAGGAACACTGAAGCTTTCTTT
- TRBJ1-2 TRBD1 TRBV28 CTSSFTGQMNYGYTF TGTACCAGCAGTTTCACGGGACAGATGAACTATGGCTACACCTTC
- TRBJ2-6 TRBD1 TRBV12-3/TRBV12-4 CASSPDRAGANVLTF TGTGCCAGCAGTCCCGACAGGGCTGGGGCCAACGTCCTGACTTTC
- TRBJ1-1 - TRBV5-1 CASSLDWGNTEAFF TGCGCCAGCAGCTTGGATTGGGGTAACACTGAAGCTTTCTTT
- TRBJ1-2 - TRBV7-9 CASSSSPGFYGYTF TGTGCCAGCAGCTCTAGCCCAGGGTTCTATGGCTACACCTTC
- TRBJ2-1 - TRBV5-1 CASSSRGARNEQFF TGCGCCAGCAGTTCGAGGGGGGCGCGCAATGAGCAGTTCTTC
- TRBJ1-5 - TRBV20-1 CSARDGAQPQHF TGCAGTGCTAGAGATGGGGCTCAGCCCCAGCATTTT
- TRBJ2-7 TRBD2 TRBV20-1 CSARDRLAELEQYF TGCAGTGCTAGAGATAGGCTAGCGGAGCTCGAGCAGTACTTC
- TRBJ2-7 - TRBV30 CAWSFLGAHLSSYEQYF TGTGCCTGGAGCTTTCTGGGGGCCCATTTGAGCTCCTACGAGCAGTACTTC